The 23 T cell receptor beta chains below come from one sample, sequenced in a study of blood T cell repertoires in COVID-19. Using immunoSEQ multiplex PCR, the repertoire was profiled, and TCRdb retains in-frame clones only, with some absent. The table has just over 250,000 clones, around 80% seen once; the top ten hold approximately 4%. Material: PBMCs or T cells enriched from blood (not recorded which). The receptors were sampled from a man aged 30 to 45 with acute COVID-19.

This chain joins TRBV18 and TRBJ2-4, with 9 nucleotides matching TRBD1. The CDR3 spans 15 residues. With 2 bases clipped from V and 9 bases from J, the junction kept 8 bases outside the gene matches. The germline gives CDR1 KGHSH, CDR2 LQKENI. CDR3 residues: CASSPSGQGRIIQYF. The DNA for the CDR3 is TGTGCCAGCTCACCATCGGGACAGGGAAGGATCATTCAGTACTTC.

Only one count was recorded for this clone. The gene calls are TRBV5-1 and TRBJ1-3, with D tentatively TRBD1 (5 bases). Germline V gene lookup returns CDR1 SGHRS and CDR2 YFSETQ. The CDR3 has 18 amino acids. The V end was cut by 4 bases, the J end by 3 bases, with 23 bases between. DNA of the CDR3: TGCGCCAGCAGCCCCAACTCTGGCGGGGCTGGGTTTGGAAACACCATATATTTT. It is translated as CASSPNSGGAGFGNTIYF. Full variable domain (remainder filled in from reference TRBV5-1 and TRBJ1-3): KAGVTQTPRYLIKTRGQQVTLSCSPISGHRSVSWYQQTPGQGLQFLFEYFSETQRNKGNFPGRFSGRQFSNSRSEMNVSTLELGDSALYLCASSPNSGGAGFGNTIYFGEGSWLTVV.

This chain links TRBV5-8 with TRBJ1-5; maybe TRBD1 (6 bases). From germline, CDR1 is SGHTS and CDR2 YDEGEE. The CDR3 contains 15 residues. V lost 7 bases to trimming and J lost 3 bases, with 17 bases between them. CDR3 sequence reads: CASGRTGFSNQPQHF. The CDR3, as DNA: TGTGCCAGCGGCAGAACAGGGTTTTCCAATCAGCCCCAGCATTTT.

The CDR3 DNA reads TGTGCCACCAGTGATCACACTAGCGCCCTAGGTGAGCAGTTCTTC. It yields the protein CATSDHTSALGEQFF. The rearrangement links TRBV24-1 to TRBJ2-1, with 7 bases that match TRBD2. V lost 3 bases, J lost 9 bases, and 10 bases stayed unmatched. This CDR3 has 15 residues. The V gene's germline CDR1 is KGHDR and CDR2 SFDVKD.

The chain uses TRBV4-1 and TRBJ2-4; 10 bases are shared with TRBD1. The V and J ends lost 0 bases and 5 bases, in that order; junction bases with no gene match: 10. The CDR3 has 18 amino acids. Germline lookup yields CDR1 MGHRA and CDR2 YSYEKL. CDR3 coding DNA: TGCGCCAGCAGCCAAGAAAATAGGCAGGGACAGGGGCAAAACATTCAGTACTTC. Translating gives CASSQENRQGQGQNIQYF.

For the CDR3, the DNA is TGTGCCAGCAGCTTGGCCTCAGCGTTCGGTGGCTACACCTTC. Protein product: CASSLASAFGGYTF. The chain employs TRBV5-6 and TRBJ1-2; D call uncertain. CDR3 length: 14 amino acids. Trimming removed 0 bases at V and 7 bases at J, with 13 bases between. CDR1 and CDR2 (germline): SGHDT, YYEEEE.

The chain couples TRBV28 to TRBJ2-7; D might be TRBD2 (5 bases). This CDR3 has 13 residues. Trimming cost V 6 bases and J 4 bases, with 13 bases left between them. Germline lookup yields CDR1 MDHEN and CDR2 SYDVKM. The CDR3 region has the DNA TGTGCCAGCAGCACGATGGGAGAATACGAGCAGTACGTC. Amino acid sequence: CASSTMGEYEQYV.

CDR3 DNA sequence: TGTGCCAGCAGCCAAGAACGGGGGTACTATGGCTACACCTTC. Protein: CASSQERGYYGYTF. This chain uses TRBV4-2 with TRBJ1-2, with D perhaps TRBD1 (5 bases). V was trimmed by 0 bases and J by 3 bases, leaving 8 bases between them. The CDR3 loop spans 14 amino acids. CDR1 and CDR2 from the germline V gene are LGHNA and YNFKEQ.

The chain employs TRBV27 and TRBJ2-2; TRBD2 is a possible D gene (6 bases). In germline, CDR1 is MNHEY, CDR2 SMNVEV (reference sequence). This CDR3 comprises 17 residues. The ends were cut back, 2 bases at V and 6 bases at J, with 19 bases in the middle. CDR3 DNA: TGTGCCAGCAGTTTACGCTTGACTAGTTCGGGGCCCGGGGAGCTGTTTTTT. Protein product: CASSLRLTSSGPGELFF.

The chain links TRBV6-4 to TRBJ1-2, with TRBD1 as a possible D gene (5 bases). V was trimmed by 0 bases and J by 2 bases, leaving 10 bases between them. The V gene's germline CDR1 is MRHNA and CDR2 SNTAGT. This CDR3 contains 15 residues. CDR3 DNA sequence: TGTGCCAGCAGTGACTCCCAGGGAGGGAACTATGGCTACACCTTC. It specifies CASSDSQGGNYGYTF.

This clone has a single count. CDR3 sequence: CASSQDSRQFRGETQYF. The CDR3 DNA reads as TGCGCCAGCAGCCAAGATTCGCGGCAGTTCCGCGGGGAGACCCAGTACTTC. V usage is TRBV4-1 and J usage is TRBJ2-5, with D tentatively TRBD2 (5 bases). The CDR3 has 17 residues. Per the germline V gene, CDR1 is MGHRA and CDR2 is YSYEKL. V lost 0 bases and J 5 bases, leaving 19 bases between the germline ends.

The chain joins TRBV5-1 to TRBJ2-3, with TRBD2 matching 7 bases. Germline CDR1 is SGHRS and CDR2 is YFSETQ. V gave up 4 bases and J gave up 2 bases; unmatched junction bases: 7. CDR3 length: 15 residues. Here the CDR3 DNA reads TGCGCCAGCAGCCTCGCTAGCGGCATCACAGATACGCAGTATTTT. Amino acid sequence: CASSLASGITDTQYF.

This chain links TRBV19 with TRBJ1-5; 10 positions agree with TRBD1. Trimming cost V 6 bases and J 2 bases; bases outside gene matches: 10. Germline V gene data show CDR1 as LNHDA and CDR2 as SQIVND (reference sequence). CDR3 length: 17 residues. CDR3 loop: CASSVPGQGSRNQPQHF. The CDR3 coding sequence is TGTGCCAGTAGCGTCCCGGGACAGGGGTCGCGCAATCAGCCCCAGCATTTT.

The rearrangement links TRBV10-3 to TRBJ1-1, with 7 bases matching TRBD1. The CDR3 contains 14 residues. J lost 0 bases, V lost 3 bases, and 1 base had no gene match. Per the germline V gene, CDR1 is ENHRY and CDR2 is SYGVKD. For the CDR3, the DNA is TGTGCCATCAGTGAAGGACAGGTGAACACTGAAGCTTTCTTT. Translated, it gives CAISEGQVNTEAFF.

V gene TRBV7-6 combines with J gene TRBJ1-3; tentative D call: TRBD1 (5 bases). The V end was cut by 5 bases, the J end by 1 base, with 18 bases between. Per the germline V gene, CDR1 is SGHVS and CDR2 is FNYEAQ. The CDR3 runs 17 residues. CDR3: CASSAAGRQNSGNTIYF. CDR3 bases: TGTGCCAGCAGCGCGGCGGGACGCCAGAATTCTGGAAACACCATATATTTT.

The J gene is TRBJ1-1, the V gene TRBV4-3, with D hard to call. Trimming removed 0 bases at V and 7 bases at J, with 18 bases between. CDR3 length: 16 amino acids. Looked up from germline, CDR1 is LGHNA and CDR2 is YSLEER. The CDR3 DNA reads as TGCGCCAGCAGCCAAGATAGGAGTGGCAGCACCAATGAAGCTTTCTTT. Translating it yields CASSQDRSGSTNEAFF.

As DNA, the CDR3 is TGTGCCAGCAGTTTAAGGACAGTGCCGGAAAAACTGTTTTTT. This sequence encodes CASSLRTVPEKLFF. The V call is TRBV6-2 or TRBV6-3, the J call TRBJ1-4, with D possibly matching TRBD1 (6 bases). The germline V and J ends were trimmed by 4 bases and 8 bases, with 14 bases remaining between them. The CDR3 spans 14 residues. Per the germline V gene, CDR1 is MNHEY and CDR2 is SVGEGT.

The V and J genes are TRBV19 and TRBJ1-1, with TRBD1 matching 7 bases. The CDR3 is made up of 14 amino acids. Germline CDR1 reads LNHDA; CDR2 reads SQIVND (reference sequence). V shed 1 base, J shed 5 bases, and the junction held 4 bases outside the gene matches. The CDR3 here is CASSIGPGGTEAFF. The CDR3, as DNA: TGTGCCAGTAGTATAGGCCCAGGGGGGACTGAAGCTTTCTTT.

The chain is built from TRBV5-5 and TRBJ1-1; 8 positions match TRBD1. Per the germline V gene, CDR1 is SGHKS and CDR2 is YYEKEE (reference sequence). The CDR3 has 16 residues. After removal of 0 bases from V and 4 bases from J, the junction contained 8 bases not matched to a gene. The CDR3 DNA reads TGTGCCAGCAGCTTGGTCCCGGACAGGGTTTTCACTGAAGCTTTCTTT. It translates to CASSLVPDRVFTEAFF.

The rearrangement links TRBV5-6 to TRBJ1-1; no firm D call. The germline CDR1 and CDR2 sequences are SGHDT and YYEEEE. CDR3 length: 12 residues. Trimming removed 4 bases from V and 6 bases from J, with 10 bases in between. CDR3 amino acids: CASSALAAEAFF. The CDR3 DNA is TGTGCCAGCAGCGCCCTGGCCGCTGAAGCTTTCTTT.

The V call is TRBV4-1, the J call TRBJ2-7, with D tentatively TRBD2 (5 bases). In germline, CDR1 is MGHRA, CDR2 YSYEKL. The length of the CDR3 is 14 residues. Trimming shortened V by 4 bases and J by 2 bases, and 12 bases separated the two germline ends. Here the CDR3 DNA reads TGCGCCAGCAGCCCCGGTATGGGAGCCTACGAGCAGTACGTC. Amino acids: CASSPGMGAYEQYV.

The chain couples TRBV7-2 to TRBJ2-1; a possible D gene is TRBD2 (5 bases). This CDR3 has 13 amino acids. Trimming removed 5 bases at V and 10 bases at J, with 15 bases between. In germline, CDR1 is SGHTA, CDR2 FQGNSA. The CDR3 sequence: CASSGLGLGEQFF. CDR3 coding DNA: TGTGCCAGCAGCGGCCTAGGACTCGGGGAGCAGTTCTTC. The full variable domain, completed using reference TRBV7-2 and TRBJ2-1, is GAGVSQSPSNKVTEKGKDVELRCDPISGHTALYWYRQSLGQGLEFLIYFQGNSAPDKSGLPSDRFSAERTGGSVSTLTIQRTQQEDSAVYLCASSGLGLGEQFFGPGTRLTVL.

CDR3 in DNA: TGTGCCAGCAGTTACGCGACAGCTAACTATGGCTACACCTTC. It encodes CASSYATANYGYTF. The rearrangement uses TRBV6-2 or TRBV6-3 and TRBJ1-2; D perhaps matches TRBD1 (5 bases). The CDR3 consists of 14 residues. The germline V and J ends were trimmed by 2 bases and 0 bases, with 7 bases remaining between them. Germline V lookup: CDR1 MNHEY, CDR2 SVGEGT.